The 10 T cell receptor beta chains listed next were all sequenced from one sample in a study of T cells in localized non-small cell lung cancer. Here immunoSEQ multiplex PCR was the method, and the copy in TCRdb shows in-frame clones only, minus some. There are roughly 77,000 clones in the sample; around 89% occur only once, and under 25% lies in the top ten. This material consisted of peripheral blood, taken before any cancer treatment. The source is a woman between 40 and 69 years old with stage I squamous cell lung carcinoma.

This chain connects TRBV6-5 to TRBJ1-5, with D unclear. Germline assignment: CDR1 MNHEY and CDR2 SVGAGI. V lost 0 bases and J lost 4, with 4 bases in between. CDR3 size: 13 residues. The CDR3 loop is CASSYSFNQPQHF. The CDR3 nucleotides read TGTGCCAGCAGTTACTCGTTTAATCAGCCCCAGCATTTT.

The genes are TRBV5-1 and TRBJ1-4; D remains unclear. Per the germline V gene, CDR1 is SGHRS and CDR2 is YFSETQ. The CDR3 contains 13 residues. Trimming shortened V by 4 bases and J by 6 bases, and 10 bases separated the two germline ends. The CDR3 is CASSPGLYEKLFF. CDR3 DNA: TGCGCCAGCAGCCCTGGACTCTATGAAAAACTGTTTTTT.

The chain couples TRBV5-4 to TRBJ1-4; D unclear. Germline V lookup: CDR1 SGHNT, CDR2 YYREEE (reference sequence). Trimming pared 2 bases from V and 5 bases from J, leaving 10 bases between. The CDR3 runs to 14 residues. CDR3 sequence reads: CASSFEQLNEKLFF. CDR3 coding DNA: TGTGCCAGCAGCTTTGAACAGCTCAATGAAAAACTGTTTTTT.

The chain carries TRBV5-1 and TRBJ1-6; 7 bases map to TRBD1. The CDR3 runs 18 residues. Germline lookup yields CDR1 SGHRS and CDR2 YFSETQ. Trimming took 4 bases from V and 0 from J; bases not matched to a gene: 10. CDR3 DNA: TGCGCCAGCAGCCTAAGTGGGACAGCGAGCTCCTATAATTCACCCCTCCACTTT. Amino acids: CASSLSGTASSYNSPLHF.

CDR3 sequence reads: CASSLGDRVNEQYF. The CDR3 DNA follows: TGCGCCAGCAGCTTGGGGGACAGGGTAAACGAGCAGTACTTC. The J gene is TRBJ2-7, the V gene TRBV5-1; 9 nucleotides line up with TRBD1. Unmatched junction bases numbered 3, after V lost 0 bases and J lost 5 bases. Germline V gene data show CDR1 as SGHRS and CDR2 as YFSETQ. The CDR3 totals 14 residues.

The V gene is TRBV27, the J gene TRBJ1-6; D is undetermined. With 8 bases removed from V and 11 bases from J, the gap between germline ends came to 16 bases. Germline loops: CDR1 MNHEY, CDR2 SMNVEV (reference sequence). The CDR3 contains 13 residues. CDR3 residues: CASALRLGAPLHF. CDR3 nucleotides: TGTGCCAGCGCCCTTAGGTTGGGCGCACCCCTCCACTTT.

This sequence joins TRBV6-5 and TRBJ2-5; TRBD2 aligns across 7 bases. The closer fit of TRBJ2-7 to the DNA end suggests the J call may be wrong. The length of the CDR3 is 15 residues. Germline lookup yields CDR1 MNHEY and CDR2 SVGAGI. This CDR3 is CASSYLRTSSYEQYF. CDR3 DNA: TGTGCCAGCAGTTACCTACGGACTAGCTCCTACGAGCAGTACTTC.

This clone was picked up a small number of times. This chain connects TRBV7-3 to TRBJ2-1, with 8 positions matching TRBD2. CDR3 length: 14 residues. Germline CDR1 SGHTA, CDR2 FQGTGA. V lost 2 bases to trimming and J lost 10 bases; unmatched junction nucleotides: 7. CDR3 sequence reads: CASSLASAGGEQFF. In DNA form, the CDR3 reads TGTGCCAGCAGCTTAGCCAGTGCGGGGGGCGAGCAGTTCTTC.

The chain has TRBV4-1 and TRBJ2-7, with 7 nucleotides matching TRBD1. This CDR3 has 16 amino acids. Germline loops: CDR1 MGHRA, CDR2 YSYEKL. With V trimmed by 6 bases and J by 0 bases, 11 bases remained unmatched. The CDR3 DNA is TGCGCCAGCAGACTTACTCCGGGACAGAGCTCCTACGAGCAGTACTTC. It translates to CASRLTPGQSSYEQYF.

The V call is TRBV20-1, the J call TRBJ2-3; D might be TRBD2 (6 bases). The V end lost 5 bases, the J end lost 8 bases, and 11 bases lay between the germline ends. This CDR3 is 11 amino acids long. Germline V gene sequence: CDR1 DFQATT, CDR2 SNEGSKA (reference sequence). The CDR3 loop reads CSAAGGGTQYF. The CDR3 DNA reads as TGCAGTGCTGCCGGGGGAGGTACGCAGTATTTT.